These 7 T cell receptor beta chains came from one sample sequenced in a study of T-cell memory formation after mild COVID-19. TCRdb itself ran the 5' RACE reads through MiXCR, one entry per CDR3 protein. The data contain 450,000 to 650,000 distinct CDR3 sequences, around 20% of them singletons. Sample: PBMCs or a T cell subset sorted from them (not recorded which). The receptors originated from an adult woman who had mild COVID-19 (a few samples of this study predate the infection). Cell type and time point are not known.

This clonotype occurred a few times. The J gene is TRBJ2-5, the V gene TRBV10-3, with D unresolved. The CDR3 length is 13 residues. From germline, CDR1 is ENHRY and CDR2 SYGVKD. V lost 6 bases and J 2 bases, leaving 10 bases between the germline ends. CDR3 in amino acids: CAISGPSQETQYF. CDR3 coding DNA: TGTGCCATCAGCGGACCCAGTCAAGAGACCCAGTACTTC.

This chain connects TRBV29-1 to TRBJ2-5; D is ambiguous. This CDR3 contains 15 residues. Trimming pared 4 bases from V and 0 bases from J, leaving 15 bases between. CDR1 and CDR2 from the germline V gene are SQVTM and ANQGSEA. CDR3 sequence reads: CSVVYNGSDQETQYF. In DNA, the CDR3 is TGCAGCGTTGTGTACAACGGCTCCGACCAAGAGACCCAGTACTTC. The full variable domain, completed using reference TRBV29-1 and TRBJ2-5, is SAVISQKPSRDICQRGTSLTIQCQVDSQVTMMFWYRQQPGQSLTLIATANQGSEATYESGFVIDKFPISRPNLTFSTLTVSNMSPEDSSIYLCSVVYNGSDQETQYFGPGTRLLVL.

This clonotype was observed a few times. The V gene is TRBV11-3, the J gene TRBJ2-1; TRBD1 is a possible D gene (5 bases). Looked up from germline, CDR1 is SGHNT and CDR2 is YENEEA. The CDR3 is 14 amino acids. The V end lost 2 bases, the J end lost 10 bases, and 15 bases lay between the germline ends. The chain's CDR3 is CASSLTGGTTEQFF. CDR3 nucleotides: TGTGCCAGCAGCTTAACAGGCGGAACCACCGAGCAGTTCTTC.

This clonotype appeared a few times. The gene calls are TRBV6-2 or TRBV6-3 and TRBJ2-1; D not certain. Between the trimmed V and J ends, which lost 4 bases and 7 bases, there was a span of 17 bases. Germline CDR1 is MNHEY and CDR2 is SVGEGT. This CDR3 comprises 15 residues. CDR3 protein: CASSSAATPRNEQFF. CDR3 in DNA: TGTGCCAGCAGTTCTGCGGCTACCCCGAGGAATGAGCAGTTCTTC.

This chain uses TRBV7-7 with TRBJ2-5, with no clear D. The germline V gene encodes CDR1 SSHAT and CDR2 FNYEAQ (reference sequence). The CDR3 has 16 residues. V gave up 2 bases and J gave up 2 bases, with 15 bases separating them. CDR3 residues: CASSLRSDILQETQYF. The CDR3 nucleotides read TGTGCCAGCAGCTTACGGTCGGATATTCTGCAAGAGACCCAGTACTTC.

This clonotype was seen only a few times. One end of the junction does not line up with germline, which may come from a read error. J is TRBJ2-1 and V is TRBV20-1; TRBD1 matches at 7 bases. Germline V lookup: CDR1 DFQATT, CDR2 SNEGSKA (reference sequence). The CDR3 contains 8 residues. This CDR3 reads CSLQGRGF. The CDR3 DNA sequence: TGCAGTTTACAGGGGCGAGGCTTC.

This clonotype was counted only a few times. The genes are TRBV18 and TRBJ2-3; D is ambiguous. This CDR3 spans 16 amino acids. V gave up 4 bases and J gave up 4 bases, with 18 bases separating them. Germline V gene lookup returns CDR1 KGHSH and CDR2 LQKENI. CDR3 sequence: CASSLLGETVADTQYF. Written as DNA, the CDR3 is TGTGCCAGCTCACTCCTTGGAGAAACAGTGGCAGATACGCAGTATTTT.